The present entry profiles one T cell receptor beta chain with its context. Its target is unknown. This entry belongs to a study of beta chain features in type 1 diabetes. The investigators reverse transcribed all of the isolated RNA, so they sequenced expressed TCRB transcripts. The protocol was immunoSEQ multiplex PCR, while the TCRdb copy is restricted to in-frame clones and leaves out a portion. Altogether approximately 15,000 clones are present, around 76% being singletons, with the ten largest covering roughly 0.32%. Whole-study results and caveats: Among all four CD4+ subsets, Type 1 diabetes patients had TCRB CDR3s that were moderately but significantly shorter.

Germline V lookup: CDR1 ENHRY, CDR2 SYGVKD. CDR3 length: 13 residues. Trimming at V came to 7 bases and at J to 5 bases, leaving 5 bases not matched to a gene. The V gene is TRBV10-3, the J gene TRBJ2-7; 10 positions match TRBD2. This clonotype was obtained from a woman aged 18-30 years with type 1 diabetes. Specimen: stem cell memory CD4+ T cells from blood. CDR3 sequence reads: CAINGLAVDEQYF. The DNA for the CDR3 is TGTGCCATCAACGGACTAGCGGTCGACGAGCAGTACTTC.